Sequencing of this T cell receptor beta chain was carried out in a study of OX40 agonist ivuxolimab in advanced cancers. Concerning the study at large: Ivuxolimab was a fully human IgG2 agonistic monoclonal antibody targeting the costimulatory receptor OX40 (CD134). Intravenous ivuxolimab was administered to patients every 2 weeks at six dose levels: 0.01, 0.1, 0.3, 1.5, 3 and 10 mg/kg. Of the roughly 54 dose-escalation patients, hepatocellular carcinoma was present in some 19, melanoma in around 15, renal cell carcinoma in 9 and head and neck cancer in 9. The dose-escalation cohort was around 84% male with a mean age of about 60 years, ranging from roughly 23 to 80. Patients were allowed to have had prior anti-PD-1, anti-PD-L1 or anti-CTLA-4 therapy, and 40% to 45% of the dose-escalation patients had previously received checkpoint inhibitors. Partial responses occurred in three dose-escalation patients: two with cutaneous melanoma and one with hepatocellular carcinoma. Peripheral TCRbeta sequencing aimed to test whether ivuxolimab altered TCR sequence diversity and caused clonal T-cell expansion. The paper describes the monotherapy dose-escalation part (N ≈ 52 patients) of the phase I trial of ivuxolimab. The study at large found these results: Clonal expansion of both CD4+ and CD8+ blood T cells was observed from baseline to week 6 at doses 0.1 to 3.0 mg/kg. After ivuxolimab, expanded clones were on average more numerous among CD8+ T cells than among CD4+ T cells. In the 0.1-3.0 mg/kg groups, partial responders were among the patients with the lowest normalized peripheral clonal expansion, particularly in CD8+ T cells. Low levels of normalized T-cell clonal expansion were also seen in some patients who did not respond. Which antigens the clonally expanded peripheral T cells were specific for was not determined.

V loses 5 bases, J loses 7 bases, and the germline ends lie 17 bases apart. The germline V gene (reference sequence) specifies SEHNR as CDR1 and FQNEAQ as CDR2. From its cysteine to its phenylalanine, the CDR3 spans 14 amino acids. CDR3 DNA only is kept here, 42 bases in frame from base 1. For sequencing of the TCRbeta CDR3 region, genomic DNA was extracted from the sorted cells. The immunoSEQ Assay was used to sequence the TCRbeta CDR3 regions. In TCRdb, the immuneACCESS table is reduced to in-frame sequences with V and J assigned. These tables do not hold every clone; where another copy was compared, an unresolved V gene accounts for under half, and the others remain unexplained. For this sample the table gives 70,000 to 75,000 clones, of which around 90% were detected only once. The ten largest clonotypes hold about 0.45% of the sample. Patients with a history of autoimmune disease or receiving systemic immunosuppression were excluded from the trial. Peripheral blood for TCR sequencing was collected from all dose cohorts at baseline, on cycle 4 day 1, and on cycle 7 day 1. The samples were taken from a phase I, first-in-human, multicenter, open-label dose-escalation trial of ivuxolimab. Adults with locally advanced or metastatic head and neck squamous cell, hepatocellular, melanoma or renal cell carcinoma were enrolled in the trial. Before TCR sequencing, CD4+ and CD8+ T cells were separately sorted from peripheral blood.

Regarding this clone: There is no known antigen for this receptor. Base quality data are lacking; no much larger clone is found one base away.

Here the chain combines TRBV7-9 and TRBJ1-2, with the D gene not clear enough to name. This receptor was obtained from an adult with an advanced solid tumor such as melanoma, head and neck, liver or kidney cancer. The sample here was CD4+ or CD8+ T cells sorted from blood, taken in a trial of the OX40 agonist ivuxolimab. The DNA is TGTGCCAGCAGCCCAGAGACCCTCTTGGGTGGCTACACCTTC. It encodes CASSPETLLGGYTF.